Each of the 14 T cell receptor beta chains below was sequenced from the same sample in a study of spatial heterogeneity in lung cancer. TCRdb passed the 5' RACE reads through MiXCR, listing each CDR3 protein once. The table includes 45,000 to 65,000 distinct CDR3 sequences, more than 6.5% detected once. The time point was: blood at routine non-recurrence follow-up after resection. Sequencing covered unsorted whole RNA taken from tumor, nontumor lung or frozen PBMC. The sample in question was PBMCs, obtained at follow-up. Every receptor here comes from a female donor with early-stage non-small cell lung cancer.

This clonotype turned up a few times. The V and J genes are TRBV3-1 and TRBJ2-5, with 10 bases matching TRBD1. The CDR3 is 15 residues long. Germline V CDR1 and CDR2: LGHDT, YNNKEL (reference sequence). V trimming: 5 bases; J trimming: 7 bases; junction bases outside the gene matches: 10. The CDR3, as DNA: TGTGCCAGCAGCTCCCGGACAGGGGGAAGCGTGACCCAGTACTTC. Translation: CASSSRTGGSVTQYF.

V is TRBV7-3 and J is TRBJ2-2; tentative D call: TRBD2 (6 bases). Per the germline V gene, CDR1 is SGHTA and CDR2 is FQGTGA. Trimming took 5 bases from V and 0 from J, leaving 10 bases between them. There are 15 residues in the CDR3. In DNA, the CDR3 is TGTGCCAGCAGCCCTGTAGCGGCGAACACCGGGGAGCTGTTTTTT. Protein product: CASSPVAANTGELFF.

This clonotype was picked up a small number of times. The chain combines TRBV10-2 with TRBJ2-3; D may be TRBD1 or TRBD2 (6 bases each). V was pared by 9 bases and J by 0 bases, with 19 bases between. The CDR3 loop spans 16 amino acids. Germline assignment: CDR1 WSHSY and CDR2 SAAADI. The CDR3 loop is CASLNPGASSTDTQYF. CDR3 DNA sequence: TGCGCCAGTCTAAATCCGGGGGCCTCTAGCACAGATACGCAGTATTTT.

This clonotype was seen a few times. The chain couples TRBV4-1 to TRBJ2-3, with TRBD1 as a possible D gene (5 bases). This CDR3 has 16 residues. Per the germline V gene, CDR1 is MGHRA and CDR2 is YSYEKL. V lost 4 bases to trimming and J lost 4 bases, with 18 bases between them. CDR3 protein: CASSPTPVPRADTQYF. The DNA for the CDR3 is TGCGCCAGCAGCCCCACTCCAGTGCCCAGGGCAGATACGCAGTATTTT.

This clonotype counts as medium-sized. The chain employs TRBV10-3 and TRBJ2-7; D ambiguous. The CDR3 spans 13 residues. The V end lost 4 bases, the J end lost 4 bases, and 11 bases lay between the germline ends. CDR1 is ENHRY, CDR2 SYGVKD, per germline. CDR3 sequence reads: CAISVKQEYEQYF. CDR3 bases: TGTGCCATCAGTGTAAAGCAGGAATACGAGCAGTACTTC.

V gene TRBV18 combines with J gene TRBJ2-2; D is unresolved. Trimming removed 0 bases at V and 6 bases at J, with 5 bases between. Germline values: CDR1 KGHSH, CDR2 LQKENI. The CDR3 has 13 amino acids. This CDR3 reads CASSPPSSGELFF. CDR3 in DNA: TGTGCCAGCTCACCACCGAGTTCCGGGGAGCTGTTTTTT.

The chain is built from TRBV5-1 and TRBJ2-1, with D uncertain. V shed 0 bases and J shed 6 bases, with 10 bases lying between them. CDR1 is SGHRS and CDR2 is YFSETQ in the germline V gene. This CDR3 has 14 amino acids. The CDR3, as DNA: TGCGCCAGCAGCTTGGGCCATAGGACCAATGAGCAGTTCTTC. It is translated as CASSLGHRTNEQFF. The full variable domain, rest sourced from reference TRBV5-1 and TRBJ2-1, is KAGVTQTPRYLIKTRGQQVTLSCSPISGHRSVSWYQQTPGQGLQFLFEYFSETQRNKGNFPGRFSGRQFSNSRSEMNVSTLELGDSALYLCASSLGHRTNEQFFGPGTRLTVL.

This clonotype was observed a few times. The chain combines TRBV6-1 with TRBJ1-2, with 7 bases matching TRBD1. The germline gives CDR1 MNHNS, CDR2 SASEGT. Trimming at V came to 6 bases and at J to 4 bases, leaving 8 bases not matched to a gene. This CDR3 comprises 14 residues. Written as DNA, the CDR3 is TGTGCCAGCAGCAGACAGGGAATAGGCTATGGCTACACCTTC. Amino acids: CASSRQGIGYGYTF.

There are many counts of this clonotype. The DNA of the CDR3 is TGCGCCAGCTCCCAACAGGGCCGGGGCTACACCTTC. Amino acids: CASSQQGRGYTF. The V gene is TRBV5-1, the J gene TRBJ1-2, with D perhaps TRBD1 (6 bases). Trimming pared 7 bases from V and 8 bases from J, leaving 15 bases between. This CDR3 has 12 residues. In germline, CDR1 is SGHRS, CDR2 YFSETQ.

In this sample, this clonotype turned up a few times. This chain links TRBV5-1 with TRBJ2-2, with TRBD1 matching over 11 bases. Germline V gene lookup returns CDR1 SGHRS and CDR2 YFSETQ. J lost 6 bases, V lost 4 bases, and 5 bases had no gene match. This CDR3 has 15 amino acids. CDR3 sequence: CASSPRTGGPGELFF. The CDR3 region has the DNA TGCGCCAGCAGCCCGAGGACAGGGGGCCCCGGGGAGCTGTTTTTT.

The V and J genes are TRBV5-1 and TRBJ1-5; 7 bases are a match to TRBD1. Per germline, CDR1 SGHRS and CDR2 YFSETQ. The CDR3 covers 16 residues. Unmatched junction bases numbered 11, after V lost 5 bases and J lost 3 bases. CDR3 DNA: TGCGCCAGCAGTCGAAACCCCGGGACAGACAATCAGCCCCAGCATTTT. Translating gives CASSRNPGTDNQPQHF.

This clonotype was seen repeatedly, ten times or more. The chain couples TRBV7-9 to TRBJ2-2, with TRBD1 matching 9 bases. In germline, CDR1 is SEHNR, CDR2 FQNEAQ (reference sequence). The CDR3 spans 15 residues. V lost 4 bases to trimming and J lost 4 bases; unmatched junction nucleotides: 4. The CDR3 sequence: CASSSGQGATGELFF. CDR3 nucleotide sequence: TGTGCCAGCAGCTCGGGACAGGGAGCCACCGGGGAGCTGTTTTTT. Together with reference TRBV7-9 and TRBJ2-2, the CDR3 gives the full variable domain: DTGVSQNPRHKITKRGQNVTFRCDPISEHNRLYWYRQTLGQGPEFLTYFQNEAQLEKSRLLSDRFSAERPKGSFSTLEIQRTEQGDSAMYLCASSSGQGATGELFFGEGSRLTVL.

This clonotype has a handful of counts. The rearrangement uses TRBV6-1 and TRBJ1-2, with unresolved D. Germline V gives CDR1 MNHNS, CDR2 SASEGT. The ends were cut back, 4 bases at V and 5 bases at J, with 11 bases in the middle. CDR3 length: 13 residues. The CDR3 DNA reads TGTGCCAGCAGTGCACTGGGAGGTTATGGCTACACCTTC. This translates into CASSALGGYGYTF.

V is TRBV5-1 and J is TRBJ1-4; 7 bases map to TRBD1. The ends lost 3 bases at V and 7 bases at J; junction bases unmatched: 6. This CDR3 contains 14 residues. Germline lookup yields CDR1 SGHRS and CDR2 YFSETQ. The CDR3 sequence: CASSSGTVVEKLFF. CDR3 bases: TGCGCCAGCAGCTCCGGGACAGTGGTTGAAAAACTGTTTTTT.